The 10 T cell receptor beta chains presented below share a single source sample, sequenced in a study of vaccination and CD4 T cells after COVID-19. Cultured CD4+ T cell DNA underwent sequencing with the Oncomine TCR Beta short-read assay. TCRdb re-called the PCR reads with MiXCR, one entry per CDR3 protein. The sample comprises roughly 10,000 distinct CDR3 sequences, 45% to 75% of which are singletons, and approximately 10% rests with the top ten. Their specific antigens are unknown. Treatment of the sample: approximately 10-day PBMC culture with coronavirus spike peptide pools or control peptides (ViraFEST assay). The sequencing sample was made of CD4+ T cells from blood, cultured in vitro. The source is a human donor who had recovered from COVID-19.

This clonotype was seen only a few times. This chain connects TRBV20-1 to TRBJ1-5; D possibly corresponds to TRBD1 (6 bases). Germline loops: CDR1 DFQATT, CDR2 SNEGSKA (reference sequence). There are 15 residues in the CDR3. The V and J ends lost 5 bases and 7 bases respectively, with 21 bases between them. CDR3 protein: CSAPKGGGEGQPQHF. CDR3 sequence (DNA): TGCAGTGCTCCGAAAGGGGGGGGTGAGGGCCAGCCCCAGCATTTT.

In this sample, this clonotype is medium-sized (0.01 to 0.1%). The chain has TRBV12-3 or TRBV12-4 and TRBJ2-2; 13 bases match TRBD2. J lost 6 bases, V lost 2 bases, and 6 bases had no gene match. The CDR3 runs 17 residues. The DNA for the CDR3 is TGTGCCAGCAGTTTACTACTAGCGGGAGGGCCGGCCGGGGAGCTGTTTTTT. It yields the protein CASSLLLAGGPAGELFF.

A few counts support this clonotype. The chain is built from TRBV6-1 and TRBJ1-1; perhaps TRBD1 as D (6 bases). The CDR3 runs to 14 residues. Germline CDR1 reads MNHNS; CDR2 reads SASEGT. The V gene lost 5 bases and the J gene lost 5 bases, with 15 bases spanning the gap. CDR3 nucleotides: TGTGCCAGCAGTACCCCTACAGGGAGAACTGAAGCTTTCTTT. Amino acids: CASSTPTGRTEAFF.

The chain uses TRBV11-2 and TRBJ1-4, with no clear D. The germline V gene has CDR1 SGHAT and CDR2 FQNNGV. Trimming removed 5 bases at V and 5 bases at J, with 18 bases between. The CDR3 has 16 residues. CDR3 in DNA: TGTGCCAGCAGCCCTAAGGGTGGCAGTACGAATGAAAAACTGTTTTTT. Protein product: CASSPKGGSTNEKLFF.

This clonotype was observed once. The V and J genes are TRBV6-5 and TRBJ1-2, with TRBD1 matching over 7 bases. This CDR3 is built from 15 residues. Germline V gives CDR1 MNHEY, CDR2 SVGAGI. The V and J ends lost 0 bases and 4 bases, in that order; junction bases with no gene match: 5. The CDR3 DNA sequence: TGTGCCAGCAGTTACTCTTACAGGGGAGGCTATGGCTACACCTTC. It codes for CASSYSYRGGYGYTF.

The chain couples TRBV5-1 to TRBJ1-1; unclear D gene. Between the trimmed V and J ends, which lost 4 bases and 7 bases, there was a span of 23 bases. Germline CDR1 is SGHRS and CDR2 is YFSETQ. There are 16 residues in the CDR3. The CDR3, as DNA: TGCGCCAGCAGCCCCAGGCCCCCCGGGGAGTCAAGTGAAGCTTTCTTT. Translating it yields CASSPRPPGESSEAFF.

The CDR3 sequence is CSVAKGGRQDTQYF. CDR3 sequence (DNA): TGCAGCGTTGCAAAGGGCGGGAGGCAAGATACGCAGTATTTT. J is TRBJ2-3 and V is TRBV29-1; 8 positions agree with TRBD2. The V segment lost 4 bases and the J segment 5 bases; nucleotides outside the gene matches: 8. CDR3 length: 14 residues. Looked up from germline, CDR1 is SQVTM and CDR2 is ANQGSEA.

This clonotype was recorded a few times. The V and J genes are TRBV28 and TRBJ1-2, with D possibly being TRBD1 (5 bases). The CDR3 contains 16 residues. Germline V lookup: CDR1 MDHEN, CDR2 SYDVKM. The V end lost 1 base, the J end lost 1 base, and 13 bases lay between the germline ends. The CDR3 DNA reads TGTGCCAGCAGTTTATCTGGGGGGTTACTTAACTATGGCTACACCTTC. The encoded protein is CASSLSGGLLNYGYTF.

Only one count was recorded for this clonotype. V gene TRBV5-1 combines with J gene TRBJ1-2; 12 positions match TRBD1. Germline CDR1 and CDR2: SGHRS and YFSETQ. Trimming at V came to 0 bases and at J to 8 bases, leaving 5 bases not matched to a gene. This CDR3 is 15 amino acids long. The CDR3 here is CASSLAGTGGRGYTF. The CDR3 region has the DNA TGCGCCAGCAGCTTGGCCGGGACAGGGGGCCGGGGCTACACCTTC.

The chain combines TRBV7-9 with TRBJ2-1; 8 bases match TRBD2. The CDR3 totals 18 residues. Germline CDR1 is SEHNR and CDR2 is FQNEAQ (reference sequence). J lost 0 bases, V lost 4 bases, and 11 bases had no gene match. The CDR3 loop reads CASSSPGLGVRSYNEQFF. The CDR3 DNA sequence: TGTGCCAGCAGCTCACCGGGACTAGGAGTGCGCTCCTACAATGAGCAGTTCTTC.